The next 26 T cell receptor beta chains were all read from a single sample in a study of shared clonotypes between healthy human individuals. TCRdb keeps only in-frame clones here, not all; method: immunoSEQ multiplex PCR. Here the sample spans approximately 980,000 clones, 70% to 85% being singletons. Sequenced material: memory CD4+ T cells sorted from blood. Subset described: CD45RA-negative fraction. These receptors all stem from a man aged 18 to 30 in good health.

This clone came up a few times. The genes are TRBV30 and TRBJ2-6; 8 bases line up with TRBD1. The germline V gene encodes CDR1 GTSNPN and CDR2 SVGIG (reference sequence). The CDR3 contains 12 residues. With V trimmed by 5 bases and J by 9 bases, 3 bases remained unmatched. CDR3: CAWGTGLNVLTF. The CDR3 region has the DNA TGTGCCTGGGGGACAGGTCTCAACGTCCTGACTTTC.

This sequence joins TRBV12-5 and TRBJ2-1; possibly TRBD1 for D (5 bases). CDR3 length: 16 residues. CDR1 is LGHNT, CDR2 FRNRAP, per germline. The V and J ends lost 4 bases and 7 bases respectively, with 20 bases between them. The CDR3 DNA reads as TGTGCTAGTGGTTGGGCCCTTGGTGGAAGGGGTAATGAGCAGTTCTTC. Protein: CASGWALGGRGNEQFF. Looking up the rest from reference TRBV12-5 and TRBJ2-1 gives the full variable domain: DARVTQTPRHKVTEMGQEVTMRCQPILGHNTVFWYRQTMMQGLELLAYFRNRAPLDDSGMPKDRFSAEMPDATLATLKIQPSEPRDSAVYFCASGWALGGRGNEQFFGPGTRLTVL.

The chain couples TRBV28 to TRBJ1-2; TRBD1 agrees at 7 bases. This CDR3 region has 16 residues. The V segment lost 6 bases and the J segment 5 bases; nucleotides outside the gene matches: 15. Germline CDR1 and CDR2: MDHEN and SYDVKM. The CDR3 protein is CASRHGSPETGYGYTF. The CDR3 DNA follows: TGTGCCAGCAGACACGGGTCCCCCGAGACAGGGTATGGCTACACCTTC.

The rearrangement links TRBV30 to TRBJ2-3, with 8 bases aligning to TRBD1. The CDR3 runs to 14 residues. Germline values: CDR1 GTSNPN, CDR2 SVGIG (reference sequence). Trimming took 5 bases from V and 3 from J; bases not matched to a gene: 7. As DNA, the CDR3 is TGTGCCTGGGGCCGTTACAGGGGGACAGATACGCAGTATTTT. It is translated as CAWGRYRGTDTQYF.

V is TRBV6-5 and J is TRBJ1-3; weak D call: TRBD1 (5 bases). V lost 0 bases, J lost 1 base, and 10 bases lay in between. Germline V gene lookup returns CDR1 MNHEY and CDR2 SVGAGI. The CDR3 runs to 16 residues. CDR3 sequence (DNA): TGTGCCAGCAGTTACTCGGGACTGAAATCTGGAAACACCATATATTTT. Amino acids: CASSYSGLKSGNTIYF.

The chain recombines TRBV7-2 with TRBJ2-4; D not resolved. This CDR3 comprises 14 residues. V shed 1 base and J shed 5 bases, with 9 bases lying between them. CDR1 and CDR2 (germline): SGHTA, FQGNSA. CDR3: CASSLGGSQNIQYF. The CDR3, as DNA: TGTGCCAGCAGCTTAGGGGGTTCCCAAAACATTCAGTACTTC.

The chain joins TRBV7-9 to TRBJ1-6; no clear D. V lost 1 base and J lost 7, with 8 bases in between. This CDR3 has 14 residues. Germline CDR1 SEHNR, CDR2 FQNEAQ (reference sequence). The CDR3 region is CASSLGAVNSPLHF. The CDR3 coding sequence is TGTGCCAGCAGCTTAGGGGCCGTAAATTCACCCCTCCACTTT. The full variable domain, in which reference TRBV7-9 and TRBJ1-6 provide the parts outside the CDR3, is DTGVSQNPRHKITKRGQNVTFRCDPISEHNRLYWYRQTLGQGPEFLTYFQNEAQLEKSRLLSDRFSAERPKGSFSTLEIQRTEQGDSAMYLCASSLGAVNSPLHFGNGTRLTVT.

The V and J genes are TRBV14 and TRBJ2-2; D remains unclear. Per the germline V gene, CDR1 is SGHDN and CDR2 is FVKESK. V was cut by 4 bases and J by 8 bases, with 8 bases left in between. This CDR3 has 12 amino acids. CDR3 sequence reads: CASSLFRGELFF. The CDR3, as DNA: TGTGCCAGCAGCCTGTTCCGGGGGGAGCTGTTTTTT. The full variable domain, completed using reference TRBV14 and TRBJ2-2, is EAGVTQFPSHSVIEKGQTVTLRCDPISGHDNLYWYRRVMGKEIKFLLHFVKESKQDESGMPNNRFLAERTGGTYSTLKVQPAELEDSGVYFCASSLFRGELFFGEGSRLTVL.

In its sample, this clone was seen a few times. This chain links TRBV25-1 with TRBJ1-6, with a possible D match to TRBD1 (6 bases). Germline CDR1 and CDR2: MGHDK and SYGVNS. The CDR3 runs to 13 residues. The V end lost 8 bases, the J end lost 10 bases, and 15 bases lay between the germline ends. The CDR3 DNA reads as TGTGCCAGCGGGGACACTGCTTCCTCACCCCTCCACTTT. Encoded protein: CASGDTASSPLHF.

In DNA, the CDR3 is TGCGCCAGCAGCGGCACGGCGGCCGGGGAGCTGTTTTTT. Translated: CASSGTAAGELFF. The chain joins TRBV10-1 to TRBJ2-2, with no clear D. CDR1 is WNHNN, CDR2 SYGVQD, per germline (reference sequence). The V end was cut by 6 bases, the J end by 6 bases, with 11 bases between. The CDR3 length is 13 residues.

The chain employs TRBV6-5 and TRBJ1-5, with TRBD1 matching 7 bases. CDR3 length: 14 residues. CDR1 is MNHEY, CDR2 SVGAGI, per germline. V trimming: 2 bases; J trimming: 6 bases; junction bases outside the gene matches: 4. The CDR3 spells CASSYGQGVQPQHF. The CDR3, as DNA: TGTGCCAGCAGTTACGGCCAGGGGGTTCAGCCCCAGCATTTT.

This sequence joins TRBV9 and TRBJ1-6; 9 nucleotides align to TRBD1. V was clipped by 0 bases and J by 8 bases; unmatched bases: 3. Germline CDR1 and CDR2: SGDLS and YYNGEE. The CDR3 is 15 amino acids. For the CDR3, the DNA is TGTGCCAGCAGCGTAGGAACAGGGGGCGATTCACCCCTCCACTTT. It yields the protein CASSVGTGGDSPLHF. Based on the CDR3 plus reference TRBV9 and TRBJ1-6, the full variable domain is DSGVTQTPKHLITATGQRVTLRCSPRSGDLSVYWYQQSLDQGLQFLIQYYNGEERAKGNILERFSAQQFPDLHSELNLSSLELGDSALYFCASSVGTGGDSPLHFGNGTRLTVT.

The V call is TRBV21-1, the J call TRBJ2-5; TRBD1 was called by the table and not checked on the DNA. The J call may be in error: the DNA end matches TRBJ2-7 better. TRBV21-1 is designated a pseudogene. The CDR3 sequence is 16 residues long. The CDR3: CASSTQAEAGSYEQYF. CDR3 coding DNA: TGTGCCAGCAGCACTCAAGCCGAGGCAGGGTCCTACGAGCAGTACTTC.

V gene TRBV6-1 combines with J gene TRBJ2-1; 10 bases map to TRBD1. CDR1 is MNHNS, CDR2 SASEGT, per germline. V was pared by 4 bases and J by 7 bases, with 10 bases of the junction left unmatched. This CDR3 is built from 16 residues. The CDR3 nucleotides read TGTGCCAGCAGTGTATCCGGGACAGGGGTTCGGAATGAGCAGTTCTTC. Protein sequence: CASSVSGTGVRNEQFF.

The chain employs TRBV5-6 and TRBJ2-3, with 10 bases aligning to TRBD2. The junction had 8 bases not matched to a gene; V was cut back by 0 bases and J by 4 bases. The CDR3 is 17 residues long. Germline V lookup: CDR1 SGHDT, CDR2 YYEEEE. CDR3 region: CASSLEISSGRADTQYF. CDR3 in DNA: TGTGCCAGCAGCTTGGAAATCTCTAGCGGGAGAGCAGATACGCAGTATTTT.

This sequence joins TRBV2 and TRBJ2-5; D is perhaps TRBD2 (6 bases). Germline CDR1 and CDR2: SNHLY and FYNNEI. V lost 11 bases, J lost 5 bases, and 12 bases lay in between. The length of the CDR3 is 11 residues. CDR3 DNA sequence: TGTGCCTTAGGGACTCCGGAGACCCAGTACTTC. Encoded protein: CALGTPETQYF.

The chain joins TRBV5-1 to TRBJ1-2; maybe TRBD1 (5 bases). This CDR3 region has 15 residues. Trimming removed 2 bases from V and 7 bases from J, with 18 bases in between. From germline, CDR1 is SGHRS and CDR2 YFSETQ. The CDR3 is CASSFIGGRDGGYTF. The CDR3, as DNA: TGCGCCAGCAGCTTTATCGGTGGCAGGGACGGTGGCTACACCTTC.

The V gene is TRBV5-1, the J gene TRBJ2-3; TRBD2 aligns across 11 bases. The junction had 5 bases not matched to a gene; V was cut back by 6 bases and J by 5 bases. From germline, CDR1 is SGHRS and CDR2 YFSETQ. The CDR3 consists of 14 residues. CDR3 bases: TGCGCCAGCACAAAGACTAGCGGGGTAGATACGCAGTATTTT. It is translated as CASTKTSGVDTQYF.

This clone is a singleton in its sample. The rearrangement uses TRBV28 and TRBJ2-5, with a tentative D call TRBD1 (6 bases). Trimming took off 3 bases at V and 2 bases at J, with 7 bases between the two ends. Germline CDR1 reads MDHEN; CDR2 reads SYDVKM. This CDR3 has 13 residues. The CDR3 bases are TGTGCCAGCAGTTTCGGGACACAAGAGACCCAGTACTTC. It specifies CASSFGTQETQYF.

The CDR3 region has the DNA TGTGCCAGCAGCTCCCCGGGACACAGCTACGAGCAGTACTTC. Protein product: CASSSPGHSYEQYF. The gene calls are TRBV7-9 and TRBJ2-7; tentatively, D is TRBD1 (6 bases). This CDR3 has 14 residues. Looked up from germline, CDR1 is SEHNR and CDR2 is FQNEAQ (reference sequence). Trimming removed 4 bases from V and 3 bases from J, with 13 bases in between.

The chain recombines TRBV7-5 with TRBJ2-5; TRBD2 is the table's D call and was not checked against the DNA. TRBV7-5 is a pseudogene. The CDR3 totals 17 residues. The CDR3 DNA reads TGTGCCAGAAGCCACGCGGAGGAGCGGGGGGCCGGGAAGACCCAGTACTTC. This gives the protein CARSHAEERGAGKTQYF.

The J gene is TRBJ1-2, the V gene TRBV11-2; TRBD1 matches 8 bases. This CDR3 region has 14 residues. Germline V gene lookup returns CDR1 SGHAT and CDR2 FQNNGV. The trim removed 2 bases at V and 8 bases at J, leaving 7 bases unmatched. This CDR3 reads CASSLSVQGGGYTF. Written as DNA, the CDR3 is TGTGCCAGCAGCTTATCGGTACAGGGGGGAGGCTACACCTTC.

This clone has only a few counts. The chain combines TRBV4-1 with TRBJ2-7; D unclear. The CDR3 length is 14 residues. Germline V gene lookup returns CDR1 MGHRA and CDR2 YSYEKL. With 6 bases removed from V and 0 bases from J, the gap between germline ends came to 12 bases. The CDR3 is CASREGPASYEQYF. Here the CDR3 DNA reads TGCGCCAGCAGAGAAGGGCCAGCCTCCTACGAGCAGTACTTC.

This clone showed up just once. V usage is TRBV19 and J usage is TRBJ1-2, with no clear D. CDR1 is LNHDA and CDR2 is SQIVND in the germline V gene (reference sequence). CDR3 size: 13 residues. Trimming removed 5 bases from V and 4 bases from J, with 11 bases in between. CDR3 DNA: TGTGCCAGTAGTGCTTTTTCGGGCTATGGCTACACCTTC. Translating it yields CASSAFSGYGYTF.

This clone has a single count. The J gene is TRBJ1-1, the V gene TRBV5-6; no reliable D call. The CDR3 is 11 amino acids. Germline V gives CDR1 SGHDT, CDR2 YYEEEE. Trimming cost V 4 bases and J 6 bases, with 7 bases left between them. CDR3 bases: TGTGCCAGCAGCGCGCGGGCTGAAGCTTTCTTT. It specifies CASSARAEAFF.

This clone was seen only once. The chain carries TRBV30 and TRBJ2-5; TRBD1 agrees at 9 bases. V trimming: 4 bases; J trimming: 5 bases; junction bases outside the gene matches: 8. Germline V gene lookup returns CDR1 GTSNPN and CDR2 SVGIG (reference sequence). This CDR3 comprises 14 residues. The DNA for the CDR3 is TGTGCCTGGATGTCCGGGACAGGGACCGAGACCCAGTACTTC. Protein product: CAWMSGTGTETQYF.